This TCR beta chain was retrieved from a study of blood T cells in healthy people across ages. Broader study findings: PBMCs left unsorted prevented a conclusive naive versus antigen-experienced comparison. Expanded clonotype shifts may have been confounded, as the donors had an unknown CMV status. Getting older went along with TCR beta diversity per million T cells dropping roughly linearly.

There are a few counts of this clonotype. What it binds is unknown. CDR3 length: 12 amino acids. Per the germline V gene, CDR1 is SQVTM and CDR2 is ANQGSEA. PCR was performed a second time for about 7 to 12 cycles using a sample-barcoded 5' primer and a J-beta primer mix. From the 5' RACE reads, TCRdb called clonotypes with MiXCR, one entry per CDR3 protein. This sample has over 1,500,000 distinct CDR3 sequences, with less than 50% found just once. Sample: blood. The rearrangement uses TRBV29-1 and TRBJ2-5; TRBD1 is a possible D gene (7 bases). Gene TRBJ2-7 matches the end of the DNA better, so the J call may be wrong. The TCR comes from a woman between 35 and 50 years old in good health. This CDR3 is CTVSTGRHEQYF. DNA of the CDR3: TGCACCGTCTCGACAGGGAGGCACGAGCAGTACTTC.